These T cell receptor beta chains were read from a single sample in a study of T cells in Graves' hyperthyroidism and ophthalmopathy. TCRdb reprocessed the multiplex PCR reads via MiXCR and lists one record per CDR3 protein. Counted here are 530,000 or so distinct CDR3 sequences, approximately 25% occurring once; the ten biggest clones make up 10% to 12%. Material for sequencing was blood. These receptors came from a woman aged 25 to 45 with Graves' ophthalmopathy. Each CDR3 is given with its conserved first and last residue. Clone size is given for some rows only: seen once, a few or many times, or a class if the clone is expanded.

J gene: TRBJ1-1
clone size: few
V gene: TRBV12-3/TRBV12-4
CDR3 protein: CASTKIGLNTEAFF

J gene: TRBJ2-7
clone size: many
V gene: TRBV29-1
CDR3 protein: CSVGTAYEQYF

J gene: TRBJ1-2
clone size: many
V gene: TRBV7-2
CDR3 protein: CASSHRDSLLYGYTF

J gene: TRBJ2-5
clone size: .
V gene: TRBV5-1
CDR3 protein: CASSLQGAQLQETQYF

J gene: TRBJ2-5
clone size: .
V gene: TRBV28
CDR3 protein: CASSLSGAETQYF

J gene: TRBJ2-2
clone size: many
V gene: TRBV3-1
CDR3 protein: CASSRYRDTGELFF

J gene: TRBJ2-7
clone size: .
V gene: TRBV10-3
CDR3 protein: CAIRSGRGSYEQYF

J gene: TRBJ1-5
clone size: many
V gene: TRBV7-2
CDR3 protein: CASSFGVYSGQPQHF

J gene: TRBJ2-2
clone size: once
V gene: TRBV7-3
CDR3 protein: CASSSTRDSNTGELFF

J gene: TRBJ1-5
clone size: many
V gene: TRBV2
CDR3 protein: CASSETGAYQPQHF

J gene: TRBJ2-2
clone size: .
V gene: TRBV5-1
CDR3 protein: CASSLSLGDTGELFF

J gene: TRBJ2-2
clone size: many
V gene: TRBV6-5
CDR3 protein: CASSPSKGYTGELFF

J gene: TRBJ2-7
clone size: .
V gene: TRBV12-3/TRBV12-4
CDR3 protein: CASSRGPAEEQYF

J gene: TRBJ1-5
clone size: many
V gene: TRBV20-1
CDR3 protein: CSAPRGNQPQHF

J gene: TRBJ2-7
clone size: many
V gene: TRBV11-2
CDR3 protein: CASSGQTGYSYEQYF

J gene: TRBJ2-7
clone size: many
V gene: TRBV11-2
CDR3 protein: CASSQGLAGGYEQYF

J gene: TRBJ2-5
clone size: .
V gene: TRBV5-1
CDR3 protein: CASSLGPGGFQETQYF

J gene: TRBJ1-1
clone size: once
V gene: TRBV2
CDR3 protein: CASSGKGRGTEAFF

J gene: TRBJ2-5
clone size: .
V gene: TRBV12-3/TRBV12-4
CDR3 protein: CASSSSVDQETQYF

J gene: TRBJ2-7
clone size: .
V gene: TRBV5-1
CDR3 protein: CASSLVPGGSYEQYF

J gene: TRBJ1-4
clone size: many
V gene: TRBV7-2
CDR3 protein: CASSFQQGNEKLFF

J gene: TRBJ1-6
clone size: .
V gene: TRBV10-3
CDR3 protein: CAISESGGGSPLHF

J gene: TRBJ1-1
clone size: many
V gene: TRBV12-3/TRBV12-4
CDR3 protein: CASSQMNTEAFF

J gene: TRBJ2-7
clone size: many
V gene: TRBV28
CDR3 protein: CASSSVVTVWVEQYF

J gene: TRBJ2-5
clone size: .
V gene: TRBV19
CDR3 protein: CASSILGAQETQYF

J gene: TRBJ2-7
clone size: few
V gene: TRBV29-1
CDR3 protein: CSAGQGNSYEQYF

J gene: TRBJ1-1
clone size: many
V gene: TRBV28
CDR3 protein: CASRSQVLNTEAFF

J gene: TRBJ1-1
clone size: .
V gene: TRBV20-1
CDR3 protein: CSARVQGAGAFF

J gene: TRBJ1-2
clone size: few
V gene: TRBV11-1
CDR3 protein: CASSSGGAGHFYYGYTF